This T cell receptor (beta chain) derives from a study of T cell repertoires in cytomegalovirus infection. The wider study: CMV infection together with matching HLA type was indicated by public TCR beta signatures. Study findings and constraints: The cumulative frequency of public TCR beta families distinguished individuals who carried CMV together with the relevant HLA.

TCRdb called the reads again in MiXCR, with one record for every CDR3 protein. Here the sample spans about 700,000 distinct CDR3 sequences, 33% being singletons. In this sample, this clonotype turned up a few times. Antigen specificity is unknown. This TCR was recovered from a human donor in good health (CMV status not recorded). Some clones in this sample may be carry-over from other donors' samples. Sequenced here: cultured PBMCs, sampled from culture after CMV antigen stimulation.

CDR3: CASSEALGGGDTQYF. In nucleotides, the CDR3 is TGTGCCAGCAGTGAAGCCCTGGGAGGGGGAGATACGCAGTATTTT. The rearrangement joins TRBV2 to TRBJ2-3; a possible D gene is TRBD2 (7 bases). The CDR3 is 15 residues long. The germline CDR1 and CDR2 sequences are SNHLY and FYNNEI. With 0 bases removed from V and 5 bases from J, the gap between germline ends came to 12 bases.